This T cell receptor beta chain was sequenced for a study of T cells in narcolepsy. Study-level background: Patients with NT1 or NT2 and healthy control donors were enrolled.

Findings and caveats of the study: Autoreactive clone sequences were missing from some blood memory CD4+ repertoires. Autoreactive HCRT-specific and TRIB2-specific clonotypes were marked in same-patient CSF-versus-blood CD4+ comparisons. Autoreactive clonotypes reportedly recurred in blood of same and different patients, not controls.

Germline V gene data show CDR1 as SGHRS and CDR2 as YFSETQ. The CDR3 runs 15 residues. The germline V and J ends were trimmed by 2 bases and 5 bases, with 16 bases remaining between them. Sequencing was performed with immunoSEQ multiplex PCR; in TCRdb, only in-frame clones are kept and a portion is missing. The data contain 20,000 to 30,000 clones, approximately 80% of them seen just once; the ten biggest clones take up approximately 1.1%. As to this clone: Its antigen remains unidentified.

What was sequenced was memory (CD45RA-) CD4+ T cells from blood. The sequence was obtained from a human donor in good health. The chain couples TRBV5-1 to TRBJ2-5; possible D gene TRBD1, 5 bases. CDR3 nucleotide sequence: TGCGCCAGCAGCTTCCGTGACAGTTCTAGGGAGACCCAGTACTTC. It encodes CASSFRDSSRETQYF.